The 5 T cell receptor beta chains given below trace back to one sample, sequenced in a study of OX40 agonist ivuxolimab in advanced cancers. Assay used: immunoSEQ multiplex PCR; TCRdb lists only in-frame clones, some missing. The sample lists more than 75,000 clones; 75% to 90% were seen once. The sequencing here drew on CD4+ or CD8+ T cells sorted from blood, taken in a trial of the OX40 agonist ivuxolimab. Receptors originate from an adult with an advanced solid tumor such as melanoma, head and neck, liver or kidney cancer.

The chain recombines TRBV10-2 with TRBJ1-3; possibly TRBD1 for D (6 bases). The V gene lost 6 bases and the J gene lost 4 bases, with 13 bases spanning the gap. The CDR3 is 14 residues long. Per germline, CDR1 WSHSY and CDR2 SAAADI. The CDR3 bases are TGCGCCAGCAGCGAACAGGGATTGGGAAACACCATATATTTT. Protein sequence: CASSEQGLGNTIYF.

V is TRBV10-3 and J is TRBJ2-3; D not resolved. The CDR3 contains 13 residues. V shed 4 bases and J shed 3 bases, with 8 bases lying between them. Germline V gene data show CDR1 as ENHRY and CDR2 as SYGVKD. CDR3 protein: CAISADGTDTQYF. DNA of the CDR3: TGTGCCATCAGTGCGGACGGGACAGATACGCAGTATTTT.

V usage is TRBV11-2 and J usage is TRBJ2-3, with a possible D match to TRBD2 (5 bases). Germline loops: CDR1 SGHAT, CDR2 FQNNGV. CDR3 length: 14 amino acids. The V end was cut by 5 bases, the J end by 2 bases, with 11 bases between. The CDR3 loop is CASSRGGSTDTQYF. The CDR3 coding sequence is TGTGCCAGCAGCCGTGGAGGCTCCACAGATACGCAGTATTTT.

The table lists this clone with a few counts. The rearrangement uses TRBV7-3 and TRBJ2-2, with TRBD1 matching over 9 bases. CDR1 SGHTA and CDR2 FQGTGA come from the germline V gene. The CDR3 is 17 amino acids. Trimming removed 5 bases from V and 5 bases from J; junction bases left unmatched: 12. The CDR3 bases are TGTGCCAGCAGCCCCTCGGGGGGACAGGGAGTGACCGGGGAGCTGTTTTTT. Protein: CASSPSGGQGVTGELFF.

This clone was seen only once. The V and J genes are TRBV7-2 and TRBJ1-4; 8 nucleotides agree with TRBD1. V was clipped by 6 bases and J by 5 bases; unmatched bases: 2. The CDR3 is 13 amino acids. Germline loops: CDR1 SGHTA, CDR2 FQGNSA. This chain's CDR3 is CASRDRGNEKLFF. CDR3 DNA sequence: TGTGCCAGCAGAGACAGGGGAAATGAAAAACTGTTTTTT.